The 17 T cell receptor beta chains given below trace back to one sample, sequenced in a study of a mutant IDH1 vaccine in newly diagnosed glioma. Their antigens remain unidentified. Sequencing was performed with immunoSEQ multiplex PCR; in TCRdb, only in-frame clones are kept and a portion is missing. The profile shows 50,000 to 70,000 clones, 74% of them singletons. Time point specified: week 35, safety follow-up. Vaccinated patients received 300 ug of mutant IDH1 20-mer peptide per dose, with topical imiquimod. The sequenced sample was PBMCs, obtained from a glioma patient whose treatment included an IDH1 peptide vaccine. These TCRs come from a man aged 45-65 years with glioma.

V and J are TRBV5-4 and TRBJ2-1, with D possibly being TRBD1 (5 bases). The CDR3 runs 13 residues. V lost 5 bases to trimming and J lost 8 bases, with 14 bases between them. Germline V gene lookup returns CDR1 SGHNT and CDR2 YYREEE (reference sequence). The CDR3 DNA sequence: TGTGCCAGCAGTCCTCCAGACAGCGATGAGCAGTTCTTC. Encoded protein: CASSPPDSDEQFF.

The DNA of the CDR3 is TGTGCCAGCAGCTTGAAGGTTGGACAGTACTATGGCTACACCTTC. Protein sequence: CASSLKVGQYYGYTF. V is TRBV5-4 and J is TRBJ1-2; maybe TRBD1 (6 bases). Germline V gives CDR1 SGHNT, CDR2 YYREEE (reference sequence). The CDR3 totals 15 residues. Trimming took 1 base from V and 3 from J, leaving 13 bases between them.

The chain is built from TRBV19 and TRBJ2-3; 7 positions agree with TRBD2. V lost 6 bases, J lost 5 bases, and 14 bases stayed unmatched. The CDR3 is 16 residues long. Per the germline V gene, CDR1 is LNHDA and CDR2 is SQIVND (reference sequence). Here the CDR3 reads CASRGPAGPQGDTQYF. CDR3 sequence (DNA): TGTGCCAGTAGGGGTCCAGCGGGGCCCCAAGGAGATACGCAGTATTTT.

Only a few counts were recorded for this clone. The chain recombines TRBV18 with TRBJ2-7; D not certain. Trimming removed 6 bases from V and 2 bases from J, with 14 bases in between. Looked up from germline, CDR1 is KGHSH and CDR2 is LQKENI. This CDR3 contains 14 residues. CDR3 bases: TGTGCCAGCTCGCCGACTGCAGTACCCTACGAGCAGTACTTC. Translating it yields CASSPTAVPYEQYF. The full variable domain, in which reference TRBV18 and TRBJ2-7 provide the parts outside the CDR3, is NAGVMQNPRHLVRRRGQEARLRCSPMKGHSHVYWYRQLPEEGLKFMVYLQKENIIDESGMPKERFSAEFPKEGPSILRIQQVVRGDSAAYFCASSPTAVPYEQYFGPGTRLTVT.

This chain connects TRBV27 to TRBJ2-3, with D perhaps assigned TRBD1 or TRBD2 (7 bases each). Germline V gene lookup returns CDR1 MNHEY and CDR2 SMNVEV (reference sequence). Trimming took off 4 bases at V and 6 bases at J, with 17 bases between the two ends. The CDR3 covers 15 residues. In DNA form, the CDR3 reads TGTGCCAGCAGTTCGCCGACTAGCAGGGGGGATACGCAGTATTTT. Its protein product is CASSSPTSRGDTQYF.

The CDR3 DNA is TGTGCCAGTAGTATAGCGGGGACAGCGACCATGAACACTGAAGCTTTCTTT. As protein: CASSIAGTATMNTEAFF. The rearrangement uses TRBV19 and TRBJ1-1; 7 nucleotides align to TRBD1. CDR1 is LNHDA, CDR2 SQIVND, per germline (reference sequence). The length of the CDR3 is 17 residues. V was clipped by 1 base and J by 0 bases; unmatched bases: 8.

This clone was seen repeatedly, ten times or more. The chain carries TRBV4-1 and TRBJ1-1; D is unresolved. Germline CDR1 reads MGHRA; CDR2 reads YSYEKL. V was pared by 0 bases and J by 5 bases, with 10 bases between. The CDR3 covers 14 residues. CDR3: CASSQELGGTEAFF. The CDR3 nucleotides read TGCGCCAGCAGCCAAGAACTGGGAGGGACTGAAGCTTTCTTT.

This chain joins TRBV9 and TRBJ1-1; 10 bases match TRBD1. The junction had 9 bases not matched to a gene; V was cut back by 3 bases and J by 10 bases. Germline V lookup: CDR1 SGDLS, CDR2 YYNGEE. The CDR3 is made up of 14 amino acids. The CDR3: CASSGRDRGNVAFF. The DNA of the CDR3 is TGTGCCAGCAGCGGCCGGGACAGGGGTAATGTAGCTTTCTTT. Looking up the rest from reference TRBV9 and TRBJ1-1 gives the full variable domain: DSGVTQTPKHLITATGQRVTLRCSPRSGDLSVYWYQQSLDQGLQFLIQYYNGEERAKGNILERFSAQQFPDLHSELNLSSLELGDSALYFCASSGRDRGNVAFFGQGTRLTVV.

The rearrangement links TRBV19 to TRBJ1-2; D gene unclear. Trimming shortened V by 5 bases and J by 5 bases, and 12 bases separated the two germline ends. In germline, CDR1 is LNHDA, CDR2 SQIVND (reference sequence). The CDR3 has 13 amino acids. In nucleotides, the CDR3 is TGTGCCAGTAGTCTCCGGACCGATTATGGCTACACCTTC. Translated, it gives CASSLRTDYGYTF.

This clone was picked up one time. V and J are TRBV6-5 and TRBJ2-3, with 8 positions matching TRBD1. CDR1 is MNHEY and CDR2 is SVGAGI in the germline V gene. V dropped 5 bases and J dropped 0; count of bases not matched to a gene: 4. The CDR3 spans 15 residues. The CDR3, as DNA: TGTGCCAGCAGTCGGACAGGGTCAAGCACAGATACGCAGTATTTT. Translated, it gives CASSRTGSSTDTQYF.

This chain connects TRBV4-3 to TRBJ2-7; maybe TRBD1 (5 bases). The CDR3 is 12 amino acids. CDR1 is LGHNA and CDR2 is YSLEER in the germline V gene. Trimming pared 8 bases from V and 4 bases from J, leaving 12 bases between. CDR3 loop: CASPGNLYEQYF. The CDR3 DNA follows: TGCGCCAGCCCAGGGAACTTATACGAGCAGTACTTC.

The table lists this clone with a count of one. The chain combines TRBV29-1 with TRBJ2-3; D might be TRBD1 (6 bases). The CDR3 spans 14 residues. Trimming pared 6 bases from V and 4 bases from J, leaving 17 bases between. Germline loops: CDR1 SQVTM, CDR2 ANQGSEA. In DNA form, the CDR3 reads TGCAGCGTCCTGAGGGTCAGGGGCCCAGATACGCAGTATTTT. As protein: CSVLRVRGPDTQYF.

This sequence joins TRBV7-2 and TRBJ1-4, with 7 nucleotides matching TRBD1. J was trimmed by 6 bases and V by 1 base; bases with no gene match: 2. The germline gives CDR1 SGHTA, CDR2 FQGNSA. The CDR3 is 14 amino acids. The CDR3 nucleotides are TGTGCCAGCAGCTTAGACAGGGGTGATGAAAAACTGTTTTTT. Its translation: CASSLDRGDEKLFF.

The CDR3 loop reads CASSPGTGWDEKLFF. CDR3 sequence (DNA): TGTGCCAGCAGCCCCGGGACAGGGTGGGATGAAAAACTGTTTTTT. The rearrangement links TRBV7-2 to TRBJ1-4, with 9 bases lining up with TRBD1. Germline V lookup: CDR1 SGHTA, CDR2 FQGNSA. The CDR3 is made up of 15 amino acids. The V gene end was trimmed by 5 bases and the J gene end by 6 bases; junction bases not matched to a gene: 7.

J is TRBJ2-1 and V is TRBV25-1; TRBD2 agrees at 12 bases. The length of the CDR3 is 18 residues. Germline V CDR1 and CDR2: MGHDK, SYGVNS. J was trimmed by 0 bases and V by 8 bases; bases with no gene match: 11. CDR3 bases: TGTGCCAGCCTTTCTAGCGGGGGGGACCCGAGCTCCTACAATGAGCAGTTCTTC. The encoded protein is CASLSSGGDPSSYNEQFF.

This chain uses TRBV7-9 with TRBJ1-1, with 8 bases lining up with TRBD1. V shed 5 bases, J shed 7 bases, and the junction held 9 bases outside the gene matches. This CDR3 comprises 14 residues. The germline V gene has CDR1 SEHNR and CDR2 FQNEAQ (reference sequence). CDR3 DNA: TGTGCCAGCAGCCTAGACAGGGGAAGCAGTGAAGCTTTCTTT. Amino acid sequence: CASSLDRGSSEAFF.

V gene TRBV6-6 combines with J gene TRBJ1-5; D call uncertain. The V end lost 11 bases, the J end lost 6 bases, and 11 bases lay between the germline ends. Germline assignment: CDR1 MNHNY and CDR2 SVGAGI (reference sequence). The CDR3 sequence is 11 residues long. The CDR3 DNA reads as TGTGCCGCGGGAGCGAGTCAGCCCCAGCATTTT. As protein: CAAGASQPQHF.